This T cell receptor beta chain was found in a study of OX40 agonist ivuxolimab in advanced cancers. Overall study: An anti-OX40 (CD134) antibody with agonistic activity, ivuxolimab, was administered to patients. One hepatocellular carcinoma and a couple of cutaneous melanoma patients partially responded.

The method was immunoSEQ multiplex PCR; TCRdb's version includes in-frame clones alone and lacks a portion of them. The sample lists roughly 20,000 clones, about 80% occurring once. This clone was recorded only once. CDR3 length: 14 amino acids. Germline V lookup: CDR1 MNHEY, CDR2 SVGAGI. The V end lost 7 bases, the J end lost 2 bases, and 11 bases lay between the germline ends. The sample was CD4+ or CD8+ T cells sorted from blood, taken in a trial of the OX40 agonist ivuxolimab. This TCR derives from an adult with an advanced solid tumor such as melanoma, head and neck, liver or kidney cancer. The rearrangement joins TRBV6-5 to TRBJ2-2; maybe TRBD2 (6 bases). CDR3 nucleotide sequence: TGTGCCAGCATGGCGGGAAGAAACACCGGGGAGCTGTTTTTT. Protein: CASMAGRNTGELFF.